This record concerns one T cell receptor beta chain sequence. Its antigen is still unknown. At the DNA level, this CDR3 is encoded by other sequences in the same sample as well. It was CD45RO-negative cells, positively selected for CCR7, that made up naive CD8 cells, with terminally differentiated effector memory CD45RA+ cells excluded. V lost 3 bases, J lost 0 bases, and 3 bases lay in between. This CDR3 has 14 amino acids. Germline lookup yields CDR1 MNHEY and CDR2 SMNVEV (reference sequence). These data belong to a study of shared clonotypes between healthy human individuals. Study information: Each donor contributed plates that comprised three CD4 naive, three CD4 memory, two CD8 naive and one CD8 memory.

Whole-study findings and limits: Expectations were that clonotype sharing among donors would be affected by sequencing depth. When compared with the clonotypes that were shared by all four sorted-subset donors, the non-shared clonotypes turned out to have lower generation probabilities.

Sequencing was performed with immunoSEQ multiplex PCR; in TCRdb, only in-frame clones are kept and a portion is missing. The sample has about 2 million clones, about 94% seen once. V usage is TRBV27 and J usage is TRBJ2-6; D gene ambiguous. The sequenced material came from naive CD8+ T cells sorted from blood. This receptor was taken from a man aged 18 to 30 in good health. CDR3 nucleotide sequence: TGTGCCAGCAGTTTCCTCTCTGGGGCCAACGTCCTGACTTTC. It specifies CASSFLSGANVLTF.